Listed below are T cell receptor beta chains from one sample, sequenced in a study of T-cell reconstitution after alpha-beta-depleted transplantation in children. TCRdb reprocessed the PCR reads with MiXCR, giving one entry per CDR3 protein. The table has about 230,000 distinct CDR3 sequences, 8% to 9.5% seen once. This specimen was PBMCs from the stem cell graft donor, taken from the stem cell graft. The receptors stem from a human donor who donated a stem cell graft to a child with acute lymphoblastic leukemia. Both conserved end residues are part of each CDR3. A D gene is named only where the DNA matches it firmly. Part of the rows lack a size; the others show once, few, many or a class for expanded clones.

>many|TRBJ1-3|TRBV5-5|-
TGTGCCAGCAGCTTACCGGGGGCCCTCGGAAACACCATATATTTT
CASSLPGALGNTIYF
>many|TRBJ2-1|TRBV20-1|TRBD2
TGCAGTGCTAGCGGGGGGACTAAGGGGCAGTTCTTC
CSASGGTKGQFF
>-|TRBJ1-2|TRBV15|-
TGTGCCACCAGCAGAGTTCGCGATAACTATGGCTACACCTTC
CATSRVRDNYGYTF
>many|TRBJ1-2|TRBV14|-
TGTGCCAGCAGCCGGACTACACCCTATGGCTACACCTTC
CASSRTTPYGYTF
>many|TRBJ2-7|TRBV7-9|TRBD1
TGTGCCAGCAGCTTGGACAGGGCGTTCTCCTACGAGCAGTACTTC
CASSLDRAFSYEQYF
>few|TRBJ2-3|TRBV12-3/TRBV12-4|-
TGTGCCAGCAGTTTAAATATGCGAACGCAGTATTTT
CASSLNMRTQYF
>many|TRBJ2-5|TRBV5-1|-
TGCGCCAGCAGCACAGGCACAGGATTAGAGACCCAGTACTTC
CASSTGTGLETQYF
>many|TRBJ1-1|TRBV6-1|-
TGTGCCAGCAGTGTTACGTCGGGGGGGACTGAAGCTTTCTTT
CASSVTSGGTEAFF
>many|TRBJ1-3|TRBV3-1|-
TGTGCCAGCAGCCAATTGGAGATATCTGGAAACACCATATATTTT
CASSQLEISGNTIYF
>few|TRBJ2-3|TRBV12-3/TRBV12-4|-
TGTGCCAGCAGTCCCGGGAGTCTTGATACGCAGTATTTT
CASSPGSLDTQYF
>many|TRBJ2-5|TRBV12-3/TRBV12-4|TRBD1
TGTGCCAGCAGGCCCCATATGGTTGCAGGGGGACAAGAGACCCAGTACTTC
CASRPHMVAGGQETQYF
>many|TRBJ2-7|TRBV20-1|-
TGCGGGGGGACAACCCAAGTCTACGAGCAGTACTTC
CGGTTQVYEQYF
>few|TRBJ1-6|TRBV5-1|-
TGCGCCAGCAGCCCAAACGGGGAGGGAAATTCACCCCTCCACTTT
CASSPNGEGNSPLHF
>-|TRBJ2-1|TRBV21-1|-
TGTGCCAGCAGCAAAGCGCCCAGGGTAAATTCCTACTTTTACAATGAGCAGTTCTTC
CASSKAPRVNSYFYNEQFF
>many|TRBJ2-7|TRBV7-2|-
TGTGCCAGCAGCCTAGGAGGAGGGAAGCGCTACGAGCAGTACTTC
CASSLGGGKRYEQYF
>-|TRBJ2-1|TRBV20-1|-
TGCAGTGCTAGAGTATCGGGCCGTGAGCAGTTCTTC
CSARVSGREQFF
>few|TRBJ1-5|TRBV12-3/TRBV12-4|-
TGTGCCAGCAGTTTTGAGGGGATGGGGCCCCAGCATTTT
CASSFEGMGPQHF
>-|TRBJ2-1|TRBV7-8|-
TGTGCCAGCAGCTCTTATGAGGGAAGCTCCTACAATGAGCAGTTCTTC
CASSSYEGSSYNEQFF
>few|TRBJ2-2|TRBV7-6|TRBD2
TGTGCCAGCAGCCCCACATCGGGAGGGGGACACAGAAACGGGGAGCTGTTTTTT
CASSPTSGGGHRNGELFF
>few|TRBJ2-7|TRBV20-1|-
TGCAGTGCTCGAGTCTCCAACTACGAGCAGTACTTC
CSARVSNYEQYF
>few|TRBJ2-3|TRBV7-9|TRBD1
TGTGCCAGCAGCTCCCGGGACAGGCCTTCCCATACGCAGTATTTT
CASSSRDRPSHTQYF
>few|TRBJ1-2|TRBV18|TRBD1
TGTGCCAGCTCACCGGACGGGACAGACTATGGCTACACCTTC
CASSPDGTDYGYTF
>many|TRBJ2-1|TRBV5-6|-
TGTGCCAGCAGCTTGGCCACCAGGGAAAGGAATGAGCAGTTCTTC
CASSLATRERNEQFF
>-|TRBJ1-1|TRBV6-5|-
TGTGCCAGCAGTTCCCGCGGAGGGAGGGCTGAAGCTTTCTTT
CASSSRGGRAEAFF
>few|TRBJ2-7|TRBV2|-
TGTGCCAGCAGTGATCTCGTCGACGAGCAGTACTTC
CASSDLVDEQYF
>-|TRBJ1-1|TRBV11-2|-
TGTGCCAGCAGCTTCCAGGGATCAACTGAAGCTTTCTTT
CASSFQGSTEAFF
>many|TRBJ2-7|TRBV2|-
TGTGCCAGCAGTGAAAGCGACTACGAGCAGTACTTC
CASSESDYEQYF
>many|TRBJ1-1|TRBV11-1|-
TGTGCCAGCAGCTTATGGGGGGACAACACTGAAGCTTTCTTT
CASSLWGDNTEAFF
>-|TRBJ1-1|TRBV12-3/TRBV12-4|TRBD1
TGTGCCAGCAGTTCCGGGGACAGGGCTACTGAAGCTTTCTTT
CASSSGDRATEAFF
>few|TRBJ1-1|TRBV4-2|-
TGTGCCAGCAGCCAAGCGAACGGGGACACTGAAGCTTTCTTT
CASSQANGDTEAFF
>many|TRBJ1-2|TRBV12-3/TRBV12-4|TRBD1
TGTGCCAGCAGCCGCGCCAAGTGGGACAGCACCTATGGCTACACCTTC
CASSRAKWDSTYGYTF
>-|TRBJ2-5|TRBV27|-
TGTGCCAGCAGTTCAACCTCCCGGAAGGGGGCGGGACAGACCCAGTACTTC
CASSSTSRKGAGQTQYF
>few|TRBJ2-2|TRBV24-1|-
TGTGCCACCAGTGCTCCAGGGGGAGGGACCGGGGAGCTGTTTTTT
CATSAPGGGTGELFF
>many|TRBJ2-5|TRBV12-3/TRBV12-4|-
TGTGCCAGCAGTTTGGCCGACCGGGGGTCTCAAGAGACCCAGTACTTC
CASSLADRGSQETQYF
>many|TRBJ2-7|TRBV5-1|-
TGCGCCAGCGGTACGACTGGCGCCTACGAGCAGTACTTC
CASGTTGAYEQYF
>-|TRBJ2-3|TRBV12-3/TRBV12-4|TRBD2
TGTGCCAGCACTCCTCAACTAGCGGGGGCTGGCACAGATACGCAGTATTTT
CASTPQLAGAGTDTQYF
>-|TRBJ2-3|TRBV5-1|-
TGCGCCAGCAGCTTCTCAACTAGCACAGATACGCAGTATTTT
CASSFSTSTDTQYF
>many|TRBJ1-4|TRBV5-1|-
TGCGCCAGCAGCTTGGGGGCGGGTGAAAAACTGTTTTTT
CASSLGAGEKLFF
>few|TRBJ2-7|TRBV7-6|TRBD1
TGTGCCAGCAGCTTTACTGGGGACAGCTACGAGCAGTACTTC
CASSFTGDSYEQYF
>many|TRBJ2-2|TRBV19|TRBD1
TGTGCCAGCCGGACAGGGGCCGGGGAGCTGTTTTTT
CASRTGAGELFF
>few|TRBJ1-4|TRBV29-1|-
TGCAGCGTTGAAGATCGTCACAGGAATGAAAAACTGTTTTTT
CSVEDRHRNEKLFF
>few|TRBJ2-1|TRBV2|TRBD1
TGTGCCAGCAGTGATGGACAGGGGCTGGACAATGAGCAGTTCTTC
CASSDGQGLDNEQFF
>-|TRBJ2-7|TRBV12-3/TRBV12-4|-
TGTGCCAGCAGTTTCGACGGTAGCCCGTCCTACGAGCAGTACTTC
CASSFDGSPSYEQYF
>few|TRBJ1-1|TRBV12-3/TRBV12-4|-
TGTGCCAGCAGTTTCGCACAGGGATGGGCTGAAGCTTTCTTT
CASSFAQGWAEAFF
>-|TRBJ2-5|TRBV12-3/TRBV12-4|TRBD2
TGTGCCAGCAGCCCCGGCTTGAGCGGGGGCGGGGAGACCCAGTACTTC
CASSPGLSGGGETQYF
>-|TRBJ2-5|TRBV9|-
TGTGCCAGCAGCGCCCAGGTTGCCGGACAGACCCAGTACTTC
CASSAQVAGQTQYF
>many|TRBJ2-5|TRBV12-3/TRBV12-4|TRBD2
TGTGCCAGCAGTCCAAATGCGGGGGTACAAGAGACCCAGTACTTC
CASSPNAGVQETQYF
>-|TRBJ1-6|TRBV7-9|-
TGTGCCAGCAGCCCCGAGGGGGGGAGCTCCTATAATTCACCCCTCCACTTT
CASSPEGGSSYNSPLHF